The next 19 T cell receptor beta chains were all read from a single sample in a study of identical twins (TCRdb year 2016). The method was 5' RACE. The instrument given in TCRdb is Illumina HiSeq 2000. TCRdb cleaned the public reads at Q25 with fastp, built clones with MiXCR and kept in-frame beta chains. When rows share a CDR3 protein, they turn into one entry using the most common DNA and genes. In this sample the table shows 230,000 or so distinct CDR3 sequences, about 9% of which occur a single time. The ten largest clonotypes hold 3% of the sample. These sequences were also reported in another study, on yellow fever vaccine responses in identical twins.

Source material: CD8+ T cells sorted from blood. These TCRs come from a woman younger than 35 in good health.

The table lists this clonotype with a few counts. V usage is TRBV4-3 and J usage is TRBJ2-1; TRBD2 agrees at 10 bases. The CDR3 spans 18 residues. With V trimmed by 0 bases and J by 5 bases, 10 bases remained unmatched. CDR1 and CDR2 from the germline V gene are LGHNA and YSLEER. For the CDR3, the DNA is TGCGCCAGCAGCCAAGACCATCTTGGAGCGGGAGGGAACAATGAGCAGTTCTTC. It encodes CASSQDHLGAGGNNEQFF.

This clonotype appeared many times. The CDR3 DNA reads as TGCAGTGCTTACACGGCTAGCGGGGGGGTACCTACCTACGAGCAGTACTTC. Residues: CSAYTASGGVPTYEQYF. The chain joins TRBV20-1 to TRBJ2-7, with TRBD2 matching 12 bases. This CDR3 is built from 17 residues. Germline CDR1 reads DFQATT; CDR2 reads SNEGSKA (reference sequence). Trimming cost V 5 bases and J 2 bases; bases outside gene matches: 13.

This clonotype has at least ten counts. CDR3 loop: CASSQEANGEGYEQYF. In DNA form, the CDR3 reads TGCGCCAGCAGCCAAGAAGCGAACGGTGAGGGCTACGAGCAGTACTTC. The V call is TRBV4-3, the J call TRBJ2-7, with D perhaps TRBD2 (5 bases). CDR1 is LGHNA, CDR2 YSLEER, per germline. The CDR3 is made up of 16 amino acids. V lost 0 bases, J lost 3 bases, and 15 bases lay in between.

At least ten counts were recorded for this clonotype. CDR3 loop: CASSPTGTYNEQFF. CDR3 DNA sequence: TGTGCCAGCAGCCCGACAGGGACCTACAATGAGCAGTTCTTC. The chain has TRBV7-9 and TRBJ2-1, with TRBD1 identical over 7 bases. The length of the CDR3 is 14 residues. V trimming: 5 bases; J trimming: 2 bases; junction bases outside the gene matches: 3. Germline V gene sequence: CDR1 SEHNR, CDR2 FQNEAQ (reference sequence).

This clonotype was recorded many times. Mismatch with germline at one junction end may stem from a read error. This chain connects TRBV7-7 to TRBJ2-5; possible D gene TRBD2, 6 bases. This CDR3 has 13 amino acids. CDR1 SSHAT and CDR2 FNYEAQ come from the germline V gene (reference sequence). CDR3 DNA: TGTGCTAGCAGCCGGACTACCCAAGAGACCCAGTACTTC. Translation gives CASSRTTQETQYF. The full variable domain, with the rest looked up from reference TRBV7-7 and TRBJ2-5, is GAGVSQSPRYKVTKRGQDVTLRCDPISSHATLYWYQQALGQGPEFLTYFNYEAQPDKSGLPSDRFSAERPEGSISTLTIQRTEQRDSAMYRCASSRTTQETQYFGPGTRLLVL.

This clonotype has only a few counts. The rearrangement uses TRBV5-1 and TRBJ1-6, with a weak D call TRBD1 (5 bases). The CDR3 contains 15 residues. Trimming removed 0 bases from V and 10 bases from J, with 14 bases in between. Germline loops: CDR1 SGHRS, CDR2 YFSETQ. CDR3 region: CASSLEMGVGSPLHF. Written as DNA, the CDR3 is TGCGCCAGCAGCTTGGAAATGGGGGTAGGCTCACCCCTCCACTTT.

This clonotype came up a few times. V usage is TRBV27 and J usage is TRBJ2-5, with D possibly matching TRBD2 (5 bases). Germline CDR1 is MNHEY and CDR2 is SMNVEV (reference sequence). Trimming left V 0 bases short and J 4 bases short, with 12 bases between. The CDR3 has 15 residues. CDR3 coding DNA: TGTGCCAGCAGTTTATCCGCCTCGCGGGCAGAGACCCAGTACTTC. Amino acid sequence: CASSLSASRAETQYF.

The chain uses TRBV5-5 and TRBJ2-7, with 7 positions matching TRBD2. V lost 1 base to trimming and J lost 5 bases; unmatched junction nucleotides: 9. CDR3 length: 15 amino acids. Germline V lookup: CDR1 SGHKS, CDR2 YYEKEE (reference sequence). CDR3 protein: CASSLWGRALDEQYF. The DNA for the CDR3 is TGTGCCAGCAGCTTGTGGGGGAGGGCGTTAGACGAGCAGTACTTC.

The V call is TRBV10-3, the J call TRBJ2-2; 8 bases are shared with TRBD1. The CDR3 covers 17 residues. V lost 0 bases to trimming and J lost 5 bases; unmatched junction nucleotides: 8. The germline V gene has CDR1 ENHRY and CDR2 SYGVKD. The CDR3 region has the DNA TGTGCCATCAGTGAGTCGCCGACAGGGGTTATAACCGGGGAGCTGTTTTTT. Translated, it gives CAISESPTGVITGELFF.

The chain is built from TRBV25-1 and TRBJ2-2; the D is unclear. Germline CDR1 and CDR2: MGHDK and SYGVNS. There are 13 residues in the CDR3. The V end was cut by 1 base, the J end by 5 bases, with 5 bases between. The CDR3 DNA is TGTGCCAGCAGTGAATGGGGAACCGGGGAGCTGTTTTTT. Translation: CASSEWGTGELFF. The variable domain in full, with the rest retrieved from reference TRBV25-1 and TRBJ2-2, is EADIYQTPRYLVIGTGKKITLECSQTMGHDKMYWYQQDPGMELHLIHYSYGVNSTEKGDLSSESTVSRIRTEHFPLTLESARPSHTSQYLCASSEWGTGELFFGEGSRLTVL.

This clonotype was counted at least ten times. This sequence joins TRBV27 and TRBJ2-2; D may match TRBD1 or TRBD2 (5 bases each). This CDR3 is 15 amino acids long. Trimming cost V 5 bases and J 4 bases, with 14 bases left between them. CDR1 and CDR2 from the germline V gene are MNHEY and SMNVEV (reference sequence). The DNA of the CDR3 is TGTGCCAGCAGTAGTGGGGGAACGGGCACCGGGGAGCTGTTTTTT. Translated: CASSSGGTGTGELFF.

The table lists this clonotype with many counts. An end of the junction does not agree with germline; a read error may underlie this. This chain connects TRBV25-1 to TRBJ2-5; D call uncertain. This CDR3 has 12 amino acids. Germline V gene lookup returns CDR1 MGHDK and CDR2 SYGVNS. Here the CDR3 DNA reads TGTGCCAGCAGTGGTCTAGAAGAGACCCAGTATTTC. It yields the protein CASSGLEETQYF.

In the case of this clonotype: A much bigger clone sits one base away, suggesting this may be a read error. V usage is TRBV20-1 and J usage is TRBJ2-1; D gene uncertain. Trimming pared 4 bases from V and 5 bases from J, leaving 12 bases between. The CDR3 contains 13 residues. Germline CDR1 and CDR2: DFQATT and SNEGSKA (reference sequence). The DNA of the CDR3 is TGCAGTGCTATAGTGCCAACTCACAATGAGCAGTTCTTC. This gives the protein CSAIVPTHNEQFF.

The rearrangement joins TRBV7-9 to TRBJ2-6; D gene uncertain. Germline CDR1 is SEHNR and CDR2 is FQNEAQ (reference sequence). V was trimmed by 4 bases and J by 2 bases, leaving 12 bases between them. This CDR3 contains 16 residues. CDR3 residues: CASSSETEAGANVLTF. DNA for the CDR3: TGTGCCAGCAGCTCAGAGACGGAAGCTGGGGCCAACGTCCTGACTTTC.

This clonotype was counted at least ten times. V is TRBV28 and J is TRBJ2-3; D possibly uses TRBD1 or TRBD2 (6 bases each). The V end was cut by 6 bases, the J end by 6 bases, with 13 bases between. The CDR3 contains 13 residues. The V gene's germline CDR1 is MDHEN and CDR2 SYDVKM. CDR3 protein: CASRSVGGDTQYF. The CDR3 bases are TGTGCCAGCAGATCCGTAGGGGGGGATACGCAGTATTTT. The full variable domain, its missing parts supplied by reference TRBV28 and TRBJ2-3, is DVKVTQSSRYLVKRTGEKVFLECVQDMDHENMFWYRQDPGLGLRLIYFSYDVKMKEKGDIPEGYSVSREKKERFSLILESASTNQTSMYLCASRSVGGDTQYFGPGTRLTVL.

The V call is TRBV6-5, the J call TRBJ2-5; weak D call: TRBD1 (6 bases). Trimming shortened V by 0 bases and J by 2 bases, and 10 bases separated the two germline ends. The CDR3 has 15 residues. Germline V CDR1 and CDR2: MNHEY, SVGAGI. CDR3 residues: CASSYSAQGQETQYF. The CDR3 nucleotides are TGTGCCAGCAGTTACTCGGCGCAGGGGCAAGAGACCCAGTACTTC.

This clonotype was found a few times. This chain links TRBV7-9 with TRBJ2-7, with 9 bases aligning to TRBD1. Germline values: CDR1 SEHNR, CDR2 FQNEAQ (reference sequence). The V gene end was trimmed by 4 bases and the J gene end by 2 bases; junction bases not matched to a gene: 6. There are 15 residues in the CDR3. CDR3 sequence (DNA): TGTGCCAGCAGCTCTTCTGGGACAGGGACCTACGAGCAGTACTTC. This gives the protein CASSSSGTGTYEQYF.

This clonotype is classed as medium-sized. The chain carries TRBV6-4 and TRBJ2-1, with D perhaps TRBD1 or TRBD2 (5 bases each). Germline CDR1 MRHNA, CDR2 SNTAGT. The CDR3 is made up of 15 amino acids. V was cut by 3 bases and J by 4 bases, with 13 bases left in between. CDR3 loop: CASSEGHEGYNEQFF. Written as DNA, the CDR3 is TGTGCCAGCAGTGAGGGGCATGAGGGATACAATGAGCAGTTCTTC.

The CDR3 sequence is CSATQGAPTEAFF. The CDR3 nucleotides are TGCAGTGCAACACAGGGGGCGCCCACTGAAGCTTTCTTT. The gene calls are TRBV20-1 and TRBJ1-1; 9 bases agree with TRBD1. This CDR3 is built from 13 residues. Trimming took 6 bases from V and 4 from J; bases not matched to a gene: 6. Germline V gene sequence: CDR1 DFQATT, CDR2 SNEGSKA (reference sequence).